This record covers a single T cell receptor beta chain. Its antigen is still unknown. The input lacks base qualities; no much larger clone sits a single base away. The data stem from a study of cytomegalovirus exposure and HLA in healthy donors (dated by TCRdb to between 2016 and 2019). Looking at the study overall: An earlier analysis of roughly 500 of the donors reported roughly 300 Gb of sequence data and 95 million to 140 million unique TCR beta sequences obtained from around 190 million T cells. Roughly 300 gigabases of sequencing data and some 85 million unique TCR sequences were included in an early release covering around 600 HLA-typed donors. The genetic ancestry cluster associated with self-reported Caucasian donors included 80% to 90% of the 300 to 400 genotyped donors. The study aimed to test whether signatures of past pathogen exposure could be identified by cataloging public T cell receptors. Using immunosequencing, the study profiled T cell repertoires from approximately 700 subjects and related those repertoires to cytomegalovirus serostatus. Besides the first cohort of 666 subjects, a separate validation cohort made up of 120 different subjects was used. To predict cytomegalovirus infection status, the study brought together high-throughput TCR immunosequencing, statistical association of individual TCRs with disease status, and machine learning. In a later analysis, previously published TCR beta repertoires from more than 500 donors were re-analyzed and high-resolution HLA genotyping was added so that TCR occurrence patterns could be studied. In the later analysis, no new phenotypic data were used to find candidate immune exposures; instead, reliance was placed on TCR beta sequences and their occurrence across donors. An earlier analysis of 587 of the donors used high-throughput TCR beta sequencing to judge whether each TCR beta V gene segment behaved as functional or pseudogenic. Alongside the repertoire data, information on donor age, sex, ethnicity and CMV serostatus was compiled. A later genetic analysis took genome-wide SNP genotypes for about 65% of the roughly 670 donors and used that subset as a discovery cohort. Every discovery cohort repertoire had been produced on one sequencing platform. HLA typing covered class I and class II loci at four-digit resolution. The number of donors typed differed by locus, with about 629-630 for A, B, C, DRB1 and DQB1, over 500 for DQA1, over 600 for DPA1, and roughly 450 for DPB1. Roughly five DR-DQ haplotypes were handled as single units for association and clustering, since linkage in the cohort was strong. Across approximately 400 genotyped donors of the cohort, an average of roughly 250,000 unique TCR beta nucleotide sequences per donor were sequenced, and roughly 18% of those sequences were non-productive. General conclusions and limits of the study: Several of the top co-occurrence clusters appeared to be linked to parvovirus B19, influenza, CMV and Epstein-Barr virus, according to a later analysis. Because counts were too low, about 15 rarely observed V segments, including chromosome 9 orphons, were left out of the earlier analysis of 587 of the donors. The classifier was reported to diagnose cytomegalovirus status with high specificity and sensitivity in both the original cohort and the validation cohort. The authors suggested that the approach could potentially be generalized to other disease states and immunological phenotypes. In a later analysis, HLA-associated TCR beta chains showed more clonal expansion and lower generation probabilities than non-associated chains that were equally common. In the study, 150 to 200 TCR beta chains were listed as associated with cytomegalovirus. In an earlier analysis of approximately 590 of the donors, most TCR beta V segments were observed in productive rearrangements about 87% or about 30% of the time, broadly matching IMGT annotations. A group of highly shared sequence variants was considered likely to be a technical artifact of the sequencing pipeline. Because the 87-base-pair reads could not distinguish some IMGT-functional V segments, including TRBV6-2 and TRBV6-3, those segments were excluded. In a later analysis, most CMV-associated TCR beta chains were found to appear HLA-restricted, with HLA associations seemingly driven largely by CMV exposure. Most TCR sequences were seen in very few donors, while some public TCRs were found in many individuals. The cohort was sequenced for TCR beta chains only, and without alpha or paired-chain data the features that could be detected were limited. Three of the identified cytomegalovirus-associated TCR beta chains were confirmed in vitro to be specific for cytomegalovirus antigens. At a false discovery rate of 0.05, a later analysis linked under 20,000 TCR beta sequences to specific HLA alleles. A later analysis found that TCR association rates varied across HLA loci, with DRB1 alleles showing the most associated TCRs and HLA-C alleles the fewest. When HLA alleles, especially DR and DQ, strongly co-occurred, TCR associations were difficult to assign to individual alleles. Because some donors lacked HLA typing at each locus, the association tests relied only on the typed subset. An association between a missense DCLRE1C variant and V-gene and J-gene trimming of TCR beta chains was found in a later genetic analysis and replicated in an independent cohort. The presence/absence analyses assumed that sequencing depth was roughly uniform across donors, and that assumption may not be true. In a later genetic analysis, fewer N-insertions in productive TCRs were reported among donors in an Asian-associated ancestry cluster than the approximately 630-donor mean. A further reported finding was that TCR beta sequences accurately predicted the HLA-A and HLA-B alleles for most subjects in the first cohort. Linkage disequilibrium might explain the correlated functional status among segregating V segments, but an unknown experimental factor could not be ruled out. CMV serostatus was the only immune exposure information available for the cohort.

The cohort comprised 710 or so healthy bone marrow donors. Cohort members were all nominally healthy when sampled, although unrecorded immune exposures were likely present. The donor was CMV seronegative and belonged to the group of 350 to 400 seronegative cohort members. Each donor provided a peripheral blood sample, and peripheral blood mononuclear cells were used for TCR beta sequencing. Genomic DNA extraction from the blood cell samples was performed with the Qiagen DNeasy Blood Extraction Kit. V is shortened by 7 bases, J by 3 bases, and the region joining them spans 13 bases. CDR1 and CDR2 are read off the germline V gene as SNHLY and FYNNEI. Reading from cysteine to phenylalanine, the CDR3 counts 13 amino acids. Just CDR3 DNA is preserved here, 39 bases in frame from base 1. Libraries were made using the immunoSEQ multiplex PCR assay. The multiplex PCR relied on a mix of 60 forward primers for TCR Vbeta segments and 13 reverse primers for TCR Jbeta segments. Amplification of the CDR3 region of rearranged TCR beta genes was performed with a multiplex PCR assay on genomic DNA. Amplified TCR beta libraries were sequenced as 87-base-pair reads on the Illumina HiSeq System. As for how the authors treated the data: A later analysis counted some 74 million unique TCR beta chains across the 500 to 850 repertoires, and 9.5 million to 11 million of these chains were shared by at least two donors. A nearest-neighbor algorithm error-corrected the raw reads and collapsed the reads into unique sequences, merging closely related sequences to remove PCR and sequencing errors. CDR3 sequences were aligned to IMGT reference sequences to assign V, D and J gene segments. For a sequence to be retained, a match of at least six nucleotides to both a V gene segment and a J gene segment was required. A rearrangement counted as productive if the CDR3 had no stop codons and remained in frame with V and J, and every other rearrangement counted as non-productive. Following IMGT convention, CDR3 was defined as the stretch from the second conserved V-encoded cysteine to the conserved J-encoded phenylalanine. The earlier analysis of a few hundred of the donors excluded any sequence lacking an unambiguous match to a single V gene segment. In an earlier analysis of roughly 600 of the donors, a V segment was called functional when productive rearrangements were above 56.7%, and segregating when the standard deviation between donors exceeded 5%. To diagnose cytomegalovirus status from the catalog of TCR beta chain sequences, a statistical classification framework was built. In a later analysis, V and J genes were assigned by comparing TCR nucleotide sequences against IMGT/GENE-DB human TR gene sequences. The TCRdist pipeline was used in a later analysis to assign CDR3 sequences and most-parsimonious VDJ recombination scenarios. In a later analysis, each TCR beta chain was defined by its CDR3 amino acid sequence together with its V-gene family, and reads lacking a unique V-gene family were excluded. A later analysis removed over 500 highly shared, low-generation-probability nucleotide sequences to deal with suspected cross-contamination and a sequencing artifact. A later analysis calculated a clonal expansion index for each public chain from normalized within-repertoire ranks of inferred template counts. In a later analysis, generation probabilities were computed with a VDJ recombination model fitted to out-of-frame rearrangements, and the resulting probabilities were checked against IGoR. A later analysis scored TCR-TCR, TCR-HLA and TCR-CMV co-occurrence with hypergeometric tests, applying a repertoire-size bias correction to TCR pairs. To estimate false discovery rates, a later analysis permuted the HLA or CMV assignments 20 times. A later analysis grouped co-occurring TCRs with DBSCAN, adding TCRdist sequence similarity when clustering within HLA-allele-positive subsets. Co-occurrence clustering excluded repertoires with fewer than 30,000 or more than 120,000 public chains, plus five with anomalous nucleotide sharing. TCRdb retrieved this table from immuneACCESS and kept in-frame rearrangements only. Not all clones are present; in checked studies, unresolved V genes account for under half, and no reason is known for the remainder. V, J and clone size derive from that table, while D and trimming were established from the DNA sequence. The sample data list 95,000 to 150,000 clones, and around 65% of these were observed just once. The top ten clones comprise approximately 1.5% of the sample.

The chain was built from TRBV2 and TRBJ2-7, and the D gene may be TRBD1, 6 bases matching. The TCR was taken from a young man in good health and CMV-seronegative. The source material was PBMCs. The DNA is as follows: TGTGCCAGCACCCGGACAGAGAGCTACGAGCAGTACTTC. It codes for CASTRTESYEQYF.